This passage covers 15 T cell receptor beta chains from one sample sequenced in a study of PD-1 blockade in classical Hodgkin lymphoma. The patients all showed relapse after autologous stem cell transplantation, while their brentuximab vedotin exposure varied. Magnetic negative selection purified CD4+ T cells from thawed PBMCs. Method: immunoSEQ multiplex PCR; TCRdb's copy keeps in-frame clones and lacks some. There are about 8,000 clones in the sample; around 77% occur only once, and 6% to 7.5% lies in the top ten. The sequencing used CD4+ T cells from blood, collected at baseline. The receptors here all came from a human donor with classical Hodgkin lymphoma.

The chain combines TRBV18 with TRBJ2-7; no clear D gene. Germline lookup yields CDR1 KGHSH and CDR2 LQKENI. The CDR3 has 12 amino acids. The ends were cut back, 2 bases at V and 6 bases at J, with 8 bases in the middle. CDR3 region: CASSPGQSEQYF. Written as DNA, the CDR3 is TGTGCCAGCTCACCAGGCCAATCCGAGCAGTACTTC.

V is TRBV19 and J is TRBJ2-1, with D possibly TRBD2 on 5 matching bases. CDR1 LNHDA and CDR2 SQIVND come from the germline V gene (reference sequence). This CDR3 spans 16 amino acids. V shed 4 bases and J shed 0 bases, with 13 bases lying between them. CDR3 residues: CASSRAGGSSYNEQFF. The CDR3 DNA is TGTGCCAGTAGTAGGGCTGGAGGAAGCTCCTACAATGAGCAGTTCTTC.

V is TRBV30 and J is TRBJ2-5; perhaps TRBD2 as D (6 bases). With 0 bases removed from V and 1 base from J, the gap between germline ends came to 12 bases. The germline gives CDR1 GTSNPN, CDR2 SVGIG (reference sequence). The CDR3 is 15 residues long. In DNA form, the CDR3 reads TGTGCCTGGAGTGTAGGGGAGGCGTTCCAAGAGACCCAGTACTTC. Amino acids: CAWSVGEAFQETQYF.

This clone was seen a handful of times. The V and J genes are TRBV6-1 and TRBJ1-2; the D is unclear. The germline V gene encodes CDR1 MNHNS and CDR2 SASEGT. V was shortened by 7 bases and J by 4 bases, with 10 bases between the two germline ends. The CDR3 is made up of 12 amino acids. CDR3 coding DNA: TGTGCCAGCACAGAGAAGCCCTATGGCTACACCTTC. It encodes CASTEKPYGYTF.

The chain links TRBV4-3 to TRBJ2-6; D not resolved. V lost 0 bases to trimming and J lost 0 bases, with 15 bases between them. The CDR3 length is 19 residues. Per germline, CDR1 LGHNA and CDR2 YSLEER. CDR3 nucleotide sequence: TGCGCCAGCAGCCAAGATATAGTGTTCGGTAGCTCTGGGGCCAACGTCCTGACTTTC. This gives the protein CASSQDIVFGSSGANVLTF.

J is TRBJ1-5 and V is TRBV2; 11 positions match TRBD1. The length of the CDR3 is 14 residues. The germline gives CDR1 SNHLY, CDR2 FYNNEI. J lost 4 bases, V lost 6 bases, and 2 bases had no gene match. CDR3 DNA sequence: TGTGCCAGCAGCGGGACAGGGGGTAATCAGCCCCAGCATTTT. It is translated as CASSGTGGNQPQHF.

The V and J genes are TRBV14 and TRBJ2-3; D not certain. This CDR3 contains 12 residues. The V and J ends lost 2 bases and 8 bases respectively, with 8 bases between them. CDR1 is SGHDN, CDR2 FVKESK, per germline. CDR3 residues: CASSQSSATQYF. Here the CDR3 DNA reads TGTGCCAGCAGCCAAAGCAGTGCTACGCAGTATTTT.

This sequence joins TRBV9 and TRBJ2-3; D is uncertain. With 2 bases removed from V and 2 bases from J, the gap between germline ends came to 6 bases. CDR3 length: 13 amino acids. In germline, CDR1 is SGDLS, CDR2 YYNGEE. The chain's CDR3 is CASSVGNTDTQYF. For the CDR3, the DNA is TGTGCCAGCAGCGTTGGCAACACAGATACGCAGTATTTT.

V usage is TRBV29-1 and J usage is TRBJ2-7, with D uncertain. This CDR3 region has 12 residues. From germline, CDR1 is SQVTM and CDR2 ANQGSEA. Trimming took off 3 bases at V and 6 bases at J, with 12 bases between the two ends. DNA of the CDR3: TGCAGCGTTGATGGCAACTCCGGCGAGCAGTACTTC. It codes for CSVDGNSGEQYF.

The chain has TRBV7-8 and TRBJ2-1; 7 bases agree with TRBD1. With 1 base clipped from V and 4 bases from J, the junction kept 13 bases outside the gene matches. This CDR3 region has 18 residues. Germline V CDR1 and CDR2: SGHVS, FQNEAQ. Written as DNA, the CDR3 is TGTGCCAGCAGCTTAGGGGGATTTTTAGGGGGCCGTTACAATGAGCAGTTCTTC. It translates to CASSLGGFLGGRYNEQFF.

The chain employs TRBV6-5 and TRBJ2-5; D is uncertain. The last part of the DNA fits TRBJ2-7 better; the J call may be wrong. CDR3 length: 15 amino acids. The V gene's germline CDR1 is MNHEY and CDR2 SVGAGI. CDR3 protein: CASTPGLIGAYEQYF. The CDR3 nucleotides are TGTGCCAGCACCCCAGGCCTGATTGGGGCCTACGAGCAGTACTTC.

The chain combines TRBV5-1 with TRBJ1-1; D unresolved. Trimming pared 2 bases from V and 1 base from J, leaving 12 bases between. This CDR3 is built from 15 residues. Germline V lookup: CDR1 SGHRS, CDR2 YFSETQ. The CDR3 protein is CASSFRPTGNTEAFF. For the CDR3, the DNA is TGCGCCAGCAGCTTTAGACCCACGGGGAACACTGAAGCTTTCTTT.

This clone came up once. The chain carries TRBV4-3 and TRBJ1-1; weak D call: TRBD1 (5 bases). Trimming shortened V by 3 bases and J by 5 bases, and 13 bases separated the two germline ends. CDR1 LGHNA and CDR2 YSLEER come from the germline V gene. This CDR3 contains 14 residues. CDR3 region: CASSHQGLATEAFF. The DNA for the CDR3 is TGCGCCAGCAGCCACCAGGGTTTGGCGACTGAAGCTTTCTTT.

This sequence joins TRBV18 and TRBJ2-5, with D hard to call. The DNA matches TRBJ2-7 better at its end, which makes the J call doubtful. CDR1 is KGHSH and CDR2 is LQKENI in the germline V gene. The CDR3 extends over 13 amino acids. This chain's CDR3 is CASSPSTSYEQYF. CDR3 sequence (DNA): TGTGCCAGCTCACCATCAACATCCTACGAGCAGTACTTC.

The chain couples TRBV30 to TRBJ1-2; no reliable D call. V lost 0 bases and J 0 bases, leaving 5 bases between the germline ends. CDR3 size: 13 residues. Germline lookup yields CDR1 GTSNPN and CDR2 SVGIG (reference sequence). The CDR3 DNA reads as TGTGCCTGGAGTGTAAGCCCTAACTATGGCTACACCTTC. Translation gives CAWSVSPNYGYTF.